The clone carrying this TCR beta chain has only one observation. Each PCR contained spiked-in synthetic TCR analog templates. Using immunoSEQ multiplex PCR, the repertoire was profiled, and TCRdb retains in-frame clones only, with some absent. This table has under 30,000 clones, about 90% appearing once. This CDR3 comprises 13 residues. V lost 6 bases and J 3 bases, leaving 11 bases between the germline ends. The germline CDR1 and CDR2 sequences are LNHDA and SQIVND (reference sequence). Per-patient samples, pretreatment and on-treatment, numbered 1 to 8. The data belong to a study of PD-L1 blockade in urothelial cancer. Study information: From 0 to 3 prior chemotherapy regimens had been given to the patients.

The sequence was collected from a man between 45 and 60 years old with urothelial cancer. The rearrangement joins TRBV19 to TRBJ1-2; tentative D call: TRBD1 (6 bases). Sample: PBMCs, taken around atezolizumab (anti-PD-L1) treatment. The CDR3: CASRLQGDYGYTF. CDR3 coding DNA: TGTGCCAGTAGGTTACAGGGAGACTATGGCTACACCTTC.